The 30 T cell receptor beta chains below all came from one sample that was sequenced in a study of early T cells in non-severe SARS-CoV-2 infection. One entry per CDR3 protein results from TCRdb running MiXCR on the 5' RACE reads. The sample lists some 66,000 distinct CDR3 sequences, approximately 9% occurring once. Sequencing used whole blood. The receptors derive from an adult who was a healthcare worker with PCR-confirmed SARS-CoV-2 infection or an uninfected control (not recorded which).

V and J are TRBV28 and TRBJ2-7; D is possibly TRBD1 (7 bases). V was pared by 2 bases and J by 4 bases, with 12 bases between. The V gene's germline CDR1 is MDHEN and CDR2 SYDVKM. The CDR3 covers 14 residues. CDR3 protein: CASSLPGGLYEQYF. The CDR3 DNA reads as TGTGCCAGCAGTTTACCAGGGGGGTTGTACGAGCAGTACTTC.

The table lists this clonotype with a few counts. The gene calls are TRBV10-3 and TRBJ2-1, with 8 positions matching TRBD2. V was pared by 11 bases and J by 6 bases, with 9 bases of the junction left unmatched. The germline V gene has CDR1 ENHRY and CDR2 SYGVKD. There are 13 residues in the CDR3. The DNA of the CDR3 is TGTGCCGGGAAGGGGAGCGGGGGCAATGAGCAGTTCTTC. This gives the protein CAGKGSGGNEQFF.

This clonotype was seen repeatedly, ten times or more. This sequence joins TRBV6-4 and TRBJ2-1; TRBD2 aligns across 14 bases. V shed 4 bases, J shed 6 bases, and the junction held 2 bases outside the gene matches. CDR3 length: 15 residues. Germline values: CDR1 MRHNA, CDR2 SNTAGT. CDR3 in amino acids: CASSAGTSGSNEQFF. The CDR3, as DNA: TGTGCCAGCAGTGCCGGGACTAGCGGGAGCAATGAGCAGTTCTTC.

This sequence joins TRBV4-1 and TRBJ2-1, with 10 nucleotides matching TRBD2. This CDR3 spans 15 amino acids. The germline CDR1 and CDR2 sequences are MGHRA and YSYEKL. V lost 7 bases and J lost 5; bases outside the gene matches: 8. Here the CDR3 DNA reads TGCGCCAGCACCCTCACCGGACTAGCGGACAATGAGCAGTTCTTC. It specifies CASTLTGLADNEQFF.

The rearrangement uses TRBV12-3 or TRBV12-4 and TRBJ2-2; D may be TRBD1 (6 bases). Trimming removed 3 bases from V and 1 base from J, with 9 bases in between. The CDR3 runs 15 residues. CDR3 region: CASSFPGQNTGELFF. The CDR3 DNA reads as TGTGCCAGCAGTTTTCCGGGACAGAACACCGGGGAGCTGTTTTTT.

This clonotype was detected only a few times. The rearrangement links TRBV2 to TRBJ2-3; TRBD2 might be the D (5 bases). Germline V CDR1 and CDR2: SNHLY, FYNNEI. V dropped 3 bases and J dropped 5 bases, with 9 bases sitting between them. This CDR3 region has 13 residues. CDR3 amino acids: CASSDRGIDTQYF. The CDR3 DNA reads TGTGCCAGCAGTGACCGGGGTATAGATACGCAGTATTTT.

V gene TRBV4-2 combines with J gene TRBJ2-5; D is ambiguous. This CDR3 is built from 15 residues. V lost 4 bases and J 5 bases, leaving 17 bases between the germline ends. CDR1 and CDR2 (germline): LGHNA, YNFKEQ. The CDR3 coding sequence is TGTGCCAGCAGCCCCAACCAGCCCAGAAGGGAGACCCAGTACTTC. Residues: CASSPNQPRRETQYF.

This clonotype showed up just once. This chain connects TRBV20-1 to TRBJ1-2; 12 bases fit TRBD1. J gave up 5 bases and V 5 bases, and 9 bases lay outside the gene matches. This CDR3 has 15 amino acids. Germline V gene data show CDR1 as DFQATT and CDR2 as SNEGSKA (reference sequence). Here the CDR3 reads CSAAGGDRGPYGYTF. The CDR3 DNA sequence: TGCAGTGCTGCGGGAGGGGACAGGGGGCCTTATGGCTACACCTTC.

This clonotype was observed at least ten times. V and J are TRBV10-3 and TRBJ2-1, with no clear D. The length of the CDR3 is 15 residues. In germline, CDR1 is ENHRY, CDR2 SYGVKD. The V gene lost 8 bases and the J gene lost 4 bases, with 18 bases spanning the gap. CDR3 sequence: CAISGPKNTYNEQFF. DNA of the CDR3: TGTGCCATCTCGGGCCCTAAAAACACGTACAATGAGCAGTTCTTC.

V is TRBV6-2 or TRBV6-3 and J is TRBJ2-7; D is possibly TRBD2 (5 bases). The CDR3 extends over 15 amino acids. Looked up from germline, CDR1 is MNHEY and CDR2 is SVGEGT. V lost 6 bases and J 0 bases, leaving 15 bases between the germline ends. This CDR3 is CASRLDASRSYEQYF. The CDR3, as DNA: TGTGCCAGCAGACTAGACGCGTCTCGCTCCTACGAGCAGTACTTC.

The chain joins TRBV18 to TRBJ1-1, with unresolved D. Trimming took off 2 bases at V and 3 bases at J, with 4 bases between the two ends. This CDR3 region has 12 residues. Per germline, CDR1 KGHSH and CDR2 LQKENI. Written as DNA, the CDR3 is TGTGCCAGCTCACCAATGGACACTGAAGCTTTCTTT. Protein: CASSPMDTEAFF.

The rearrangement joins TRBV5-1 to TRBJ2-2, with 14 bases lining up with TRBD2. The junction had 6 bases not matched to a gene; V was cut back by 3 bases and J by 5 bases. The CDR3 covers 17 residues. CDR1 and CDR2 (germline): SGHRS, YFSETQ. The CDR3 region has the DNA TGCGCCAGCAGCTGGATGACTAGCGGGAGGGTAACCGGGGAGCTGTTTTTT. Its protein product is CASSWMTSGRVTGELFF.

This clonotype was seen many times. Here the CDR3 DNA reads TGTGCCACCAGTGAGGTGGCGAAGAGCTCCTACAATGAGCAGTTCTTC. Translating it yields CATSEVAKSSYNEQFF. The rearrangement links TRBV24-1 to TRBJ2-1, with D hard to call. CDR1 and CDR2 (germline): KGHDR, SFDVKD. Trimming took off 4 bases at V and 0 bases at J, with 12 bases between the two ends. The CDR3 sequence is 16 residues long.

The chain recombines TRBV12-3 or TRBV12-4 with TRBJ2-7; 7 nucleotides match TRBD1. V lost 5 bases and J lost 4; bases outside the gene matches: 2. There are 12 residues in the CDR3. DNA for the CDR3: TGTGCCAGCAGTAAGGACAGGTACGAGCAGTACTTC. It translates to CASSKDRYEQYF.

A few counts support this clonotype. The rearrangement links TRBV21-1 to TRBJ2-7; TRBD2 is the table's D call, not checked against the DNA. TRBV21-1 corresponds to a pseudogene. The CDR3 spans 15 residues. The CDR3 DNA follows: TGTGCCAGCAGCAAAGTAGAGGGTAGCGGTTACGAGCAGTACTTC. Translated, it gives CASSKVEGSGYEQYF.

Concerning this clonotype: This may be a read error: a much more frequent sequence differs by one nucleotide. The CDR3 DNA follows: TGTGCCAGCAGTCGACGGGTCACTTTCTACGAGCAGTACTTC. Protein product: CASSRRVTFYEQYF. The V and J genes are TRBV9 and TRBJ2-7; D remains ambiguous. The V and J ends lost 5 bases and 3 bases respectively, with 15 bases between them. From germline, CDR1 is SGDLS and CDR2 YYNGEE. This CDR3 has 14 residues.

This clonotype was counted ten times or more. The V call is TRBV5-6, the J call TRBJ2-3; 7 bases match TRBD1. This CDR3 contains 16 residues. Losses at the gene ends were 0 bases for V and 1 base for J; bases not matched to a gene: 5. Germline V gives CDR1 SGHDT, CDR2 YYEEEE. CDR3 sequence reads: CASSLGWDSRTDTQYF. CDR3 DNA: TGTGCCAGCAGCTTGGGATGGGACAGCCGCACAGATACGCAGTATTTT.

The CDR3, as DNA: TGTGCCAGCAGTTTAGCCCTAAGACTAGTCACCGGGGAGCTGTTTTTT. Translation: CASSLALRLVTGELFF. The V and J genes are TRBV12-3 or TRBV12-4 and TRBJ2-2, with D tentatively TRBD2 (6 bases). V gave up 0 bases and J gave up 4 bases, with 12 bases separating them. CDR3 size: 16 residues.

The chain carries TRBV20-1 and TRBJ2-1; D is uncertain. From germline, CDR1 is DFQATT and CDR2 SNEGSKA (reference sequence). V shed 6 bases and J shed 5 bases, with 20 bases lying between them. This CDR3 comprises 15 residues. In DNA, the CDR3 is TGCAGTGCCACCGATTTCGGACCCGAAAACAATGAGCAGTTCTTC. Translation gives CSATDFGPENNEQFF.

The sample holds a few counts of this clonotype. The chain combines TRBV21-1 with TRBJ2-1; no check of the table's D call, TRBD2, against the DNA was made. TRBV21-1 is an annotated pseudogene. The CDR3 is 16 residues long. The CDR3 is CASSTYPSGSVYEQFF. As DNA, the CDR3 is TGTGCCAGCAGCACTTACCCTAGCGGGAGCGTCTATGAGCAGTTCTTC.

This clonotype was picked up many times. J is TRBJ2-7 and V is TRBV29-1, with D unclear. In germline, CDR1 is SQVTM, CDR2 ANQGSEA. The V and J ends lost 3 bases and 0 bases respectively, with 6 bases between them. This CDR3 comprises 12 residues. CDR3 DNA sequence: TGCAGCGTTGACGATAGCTCCTACGAGCAGTACTTC. This encodes CSVDDSSYEQYF.

This clonotype was seen a few times. This sequence joins TRBV20-1 and TRBJ2-3, with a tentative D call TRBD2 (5 bases). Germline V gene sequence: CDR1 DFQATT, CDR2 SNEGSKA (reference sequence). V lost 0 bases and J lost 0, with 13 bases in between. The CDR3 loop spans 16 amino acids. In DNA form, the CDR3 reads TGCAGTGCTAGAGATCGGCAGCGGCCCAGCACAGATACGCAGTATTTT. It codes for CSARDRQRPSTDTQYF.

This chain uses TRBV12-3 or TRBV12-4 with TRBJ2-3; the D gene could be TRBD1 or TRBD2 (5 bases each). The CDR3 spans 15 residues. Trimming shortened V by 7 bases and J by 5 bases, and 19 bases separated the two germline ends. The CDR3 nucleotides are TGTGCCAGCACCCTTGGGGCAGGTGAGGGAGATACGCAGTATTTT. Protein product: CASTLGAGEGDTQYF.

This clonotype was observed at least ten times. V is TRBV20-1 and J is TRBJ1-5, with D tentatively TRBD1 (5 bases). The ends were cut back, 1 base at V and 5 bases at J, with 15 bases in the middle. This CDR3 has 15 amino acids. CDR1 and CDR2 from the germline V gene are DFQATT and SNEGSKA (reference sequence). For the CDR3, the DNA is TGCAGTGCTAGAGTCGGGGACCCGGGATATCAGCCCCAGCATTTT. Translating gives CSARVGDPGYQPQHF.

This clonotype appeared many times. The chain links TRBV29-1 to TRBJ2-1; no reliable D call. The CDR3 covers 12 residues. V was cut by 6 bases and J by 9 bases, with 15 bases left in between. Looked up from germline, CDR1 is SQVTM and CDR2 is ANQGSEA. CDR3 residues: CSVDERLTEQFF. In DNA, the CDR3 is TGCAGCGTCGACGAAAGATTGACTGAGCAGTTCTTC.

This clonotype has a count of ten or more. The CDR3 DNA follows: TGTGCCAGCAGTTTTAAAGGGGTCACTGAAGCTTTCTTT. This codes for CASSFKGVTEAFF. The chain has TRBV12-3 or TRBV12-4 and TRBJ1-1; weak D call: TRBD1 (5 bases). V lost 3 bases and J 4 bases, leaving 9 bases between the germline ends. The CDR3 covers 13 residues.

This clonotype was counted many times. This chain connects TRBV7-3 to TRBJ2-2; D gene unclear. The V end lost 0 bases, the J end lost 5 bases, and 4 bases lay between the germline ends. The CDR3 spans 13 residues. CDR1 SGHTA and CDR2 FQGTGA come from the germline V gene. The CDR3 bases are TGTGCCAGCAGCTTAACCAGGACCGGGGAGCTGTTTTTT. It yields the protein CASSLTRTGELFF.

A few counts support this clonotype. J is TRBJ2-3 and V is TRBV10-3, with 7 nucleotides matching TRBD2. Germline loops: CDR1 ENHRY, CDR2 SYGVKD. V gave up 4 bases and J gave up 4 bases; unmatched junction bases: 5. The CDR3 has 14 residues. The CDR3 reads CAISVGTIADTQYF. The CDR3 DNA is TGTGCCATCAGTGTGGGGACTATTGCAGATACGCAGTATTTT.

In this sample, this clonotype is medium-sized (0.01 to 0.1%). The chain links TRBV7-3 to TRBJ2-1, with D possibly being TRBD1 (6 bases). The germline V and J ends were trimmed by 5 bases and 8 bases, with 19 bases remaining between them. This CDR3 comprises 15 residues. Germline values: CDR1 SGHTA, CDR2 FQGTGA. CDR3 protein: CASSALGGEYHEQFF. The CDR3 DNA reads as TGTGCCAGCAGCGCGTTAGGGGGAGAGTACCATGAGCAGTTCTTC.

The sample holds many counts of this clonotype. The V call is TRBV19, the J call TRBJ2-1; D is unclear. From germline, CDR1 is LNHDA and CDR2 SQIVND (reference sequence). The CDR3 has 15 residues. The V end was cut by 0 bases, the J end by 0 bases, with 6 bases between. CDR3 sequence reads: CASSIETTSYNEQFF. The CDR3 nucleotides read TGTGCCAGTAGTATAGAGACCACCTCCTACAATGAGCAGTTCTTC.